The 32 T cell receptor beta chains in this list originate from one sample, sequenced in a study of graft-versus-host responses after intestinal transplantation. The repertoire was sequenced with immunoSEQ multiplex PCR; TCRdb's copy has only in-frame clones and lacks some. The sample has roughly 70,000 clones; roughly 90% are singletons. The sample was bone marrow, taken 700 to 750 days after intestinal transplantation. The source is a human patient who received an intestinal transplant, so some T cells may come from the graft donor.

The V and J genes are TRBV4-1 and TRBJ2-5, with 7 positions matching TRBD1. V was pared by 4 bases and J by 2 bases, with 10 bases of the junction left unmatched. The CDR3 runs 16 residues. In germline, CDR1 is MGHRA, CDR2 YSYEKL. This CDR3 reads CASSPQMGQLQETQYF. CDR3 DNA: TGCGCCAGCAGCCCACAAATGGGACAGCTTCAAGAGACCCAGTACTTC.

The V and J genes are TRBV19 and TRBJ2-1; 9 bases fit TRBD2. CDR3 length equals 17 residues. Losses at the gene ends were 0 bases for V and 2 bases for J; bases not matched to a gene: 5. CDR1 is LNHDA and CDR2 is SQIVND in the germline V gene (reference sequence). The DNA for the CDR3 is TGTGCCAGTAGTATAGATCTTGCTAGCGGGACCTACAATGAGCAGTTCTTC. Its translation: CASSIDLASGTYNEQFF.

The rearrangement joins TRBV6-5 to TRBJ1-6, with TRBD1 matching over 7 bases. This CDR3 is 15 amino acids long. With V trimmed by 5 bases and J by 6 bases, 7 bases remained unmatched. CDR1 and CDR2 (germline): MNHEY, SVGAGI. CDR3 coding DNA: TGTGCCAGCAGTGCAAGACAGGGCGGTAATTCACCCCTCCACTTT. Translation: CASSARQGGNSPLHF.

The V call is TRBV5-1, the J call TRBJ2-4, with D perhaps matching TRBD1 or TRBD2 (5 bases each). The CDR3 contains 18 residues. Trimming took off 0 bases at V and 5 bases at J, with 21 bases between the two ends. Germline V gene data show CDR1 as SGHRS and CDR2 as YFSETQ. The CDR3 bases are TGCGCCAGCAGCTTGGGGCATCCGGGACCCACGGGCGAAAACATTCAGTACTTC. Translation: CASSLGHPGPTGENIQYF.

This chain uses TRBV6-5 with TRBJ1-1; D gene unclear. CDR1 is MNHEY, CDR2 SVGAGI, per germline. The CDR3 contains 15 residues. V shed 1 base and J shed 0 bases, with 9 bases lying between them. The CDR3 loop is CASSYWADMNTEAFF. The CDR3 nucleotides are TGTGCCAGCAGTTACTGGGCCGATATGAACACTGAAGCTTTCTTT.

V and J are TRBV9 and TRBJ2-3; TRBD2 aligns across 8 bases. The CDR3 sequence is 14 residues long. The V gene end was trimmed by 2 bases and the J gene end by 4 bases; junction bases not matched to a gene: 3. CDR1 and CDR2 (germline): SGDLS, YYNGEE. Here the CDR3 reads CASSVSGGADTQYF. CDR3 in DNA: TGTGCCAGCAGCGTTTCCGGGGGGGCAGATACGCAGTATTTT.

The chain joins TRBV6-4 to TRBJ2-3; D call uncertain. Trimming removed 0 bases at V and 4 bases at J, with 14 bases between. CDR3 length: 16 amino acids. Germline lookup yields CDR1 MRHNA and CDR2 SNTAGT. The DNA for the CDR3 is TGTGCCAGCAGTGACTCTGGGTCCCAACATCCAGATACGCAGTATTTT. Encoded protein: CASSDSGSQHPDTQYF.

The CDR3 loop is CASSFERSNTGELFF. The CDR3 bases are TGTGCCAGCAGTTTTGAGCGGTCGAACACCGGGGAGCTGTTTTTT. This sequence joins TRBV28 and TRBJ2-2, with D possibly TRBD2 on 5 matching bases. This CDR3 comprises 15 residues. Germline V CDR1 and CDR2: MDHEN, SYDVKM. The V end was cut by 3 bases, the J end by 0 bases, with 8 bases between.

This sequence joins TRBV10-3 and TRBJ2-7; D assignment may be TRBD1 or TRBD2 (5 bases each). The germline gives CDR1 ENHRY, CDR2 SYGVKD. The CDR3 sequence is 14 residues long. With 4 bases removed from V and 0 bases from J, the gap between germline ends came to 10 bases. The CDR3 region is CAISGRGTSYEQYF. The CDR3 nucleotides read TGTGCCATCAGTGGCCGAGGGACCTCCTACGAGCAGTACTTC.

There are a few counts of this clone. The CDR3 spells CASSQDGLAGSSYNEQFF. The CDR3 coding sequence is TGCGCCAGCAGCCAAGACGGTCTAGCGGGGAGCTCCTACAATGAGCAGTTCTTC. This chain joins TRBV4-1 and TRBJ2-1; 9 bases are shared with TRBD2. J lost 0 bases, V lost 0 bases, and 6 bases had no gene match. Germline-derived CDR1 and CDR2 are MGHRA and YSYEKL. This CDR3 has 18 amino acids.

V and J are TRBV9 and TRBJ1-3; D unresolved. The CDR3 is 14 amino acids. Germline values: CDR1 SGDLS, CDR2 YYNGEE. Trimming removed 0 bases from V and 6 bases from J, with 10 bases in between. The CDR3 reads CASSVGSSVNTIYF. The CDR3 nucleotides are TGTGCCAGCAGCGTAGGGAGTTCCGTAAACACCATATATTTT.

V usage is TRBV6-1 and J usage is TRBJ2-7, with 8 bases aligning to TRBD1. CDR1 is MNHNS, CDR2 SASEGT, per germline. This CDR3 spans 12 amino acids. V trimming: 6 bases; J trimming: 5 bases; junction bases outside the gene matches: 3. As DNA, the CDR3 is TGTGCCAGCAGCCGGACAGGGAACGAGCAGTACTTC. As protein: CASSRTGNEQYF.

The chain joins TRBV5-6 to TRBJ2-3; 12 bases line up with TRBD2. This CDR3 region has 17 residues. Germline V gene data show CDR1 as SGHDT and CDR2 as YYEEEE. V dropped 2 bases and J dropped 0; count of bases not matched to a gene: 4. The CDR3 DNA reads TGTGCCAGCAGCTTTGGACTAGCGGGGTCTAGCACAGATACGCAGTATTTT. Protein product: CASSFGLAGSSTDTQYF. Full variable domain (outside the CDR3, taken from reference TRBV5-6 and TRBJ2-3): DAGVTQSPTHLIKTRGQQVTLRCSPKSGHDTVSWYQQALGQGPQFIFQYYEEEERQRGNFPDRFSGHQFPNYSSELNVNALLLGDSALYLCASSFGLAGSSTDTQYFGPGTRLTVL.

Notes on this clone: The junction differs from germline at one of its ends, possibly a read error. V gene TRBV19 combines with J gene TRBJ1-5; D is possibly TRBD1 (5 bases). The CDR3 is 12 residues long. CDR1 and CDR2 from the germline V gene are LNHDA and SQIVND (reference sequence). The CDR3 DNA sequence: TGTGCCAGTAGTAATTCGGGGGGGAGGGTCCGTTTT. Amino acid sequence: CASSNSGGRVRF. The complete variable domain, with remaining parts taken from reference TRBV19 and TRBJ1-5, reads DGGITQSPKYLFRKEGQNVTLSCEQNLNHDAMYWYRQDPGQGLRLIYYSQIVNDFQKGDIAEGYSVSREKKESFPLTVTSAQKNPTAFYLCASSNSGGRVRFGDGTRLSIL.

V and J are TRBV27 and TRBJ1-4; a possible D gene is TRBD1 (5 bases). Trimming left V 4 bases short and J 2 bases short, with 17 bases between. The germline V gene encodes CDR1 MNHEY and CDR2 SMNVEV (reference sequence). The CDR3 is 17 residues long. The CDR3 loop reads CASSWVGGPRTNEKLFF. Written as DNA, the CDR3 is TGTGCCAGCAGTTGGGTTGGGGGTCCCAGGACTAATGAAAAACTGTTTTTT.

The chain links TRBV6-6 to TRBJ1-1, with a tentative D call TRBD1 (6 bases). This CDR3 is built from 15 residues. Between the trimmed V and J ends, which lost 2 bases and 3 bases, there was a span of 13 bases. Per germline, CDR1 MNHNY and CDR2 SVGAGI (reference sequence). CDR3 in amino acids: CASSYPGARDTEAFF. Here the CDR3 DNA reads TGTGCCAGCAGTTACCCAGGGGCACGGGACACTGAAGCTTTCTTT.

The V call is TRBV4-1, the J call TRBJ1-6, with unresolved D. The CDR3 has 17 residues. The germline CDR1 and CDR2 sequences are MGHRA and YSYEKL. V was cut by 2 bases and J by 8 bases, with 19 bases left in between. Written as DNA, the CDR3 is TGCGCCAGCAGCCAAAGGGATGACGGAGGGTTATATTCACCCCTCCACTTT. Its translation is CASSQRDDGGLYSPLHF.

This rearrangement joins TRBV10-3 to TRBJ2-7; maybe TRBD2 (5 bases). Germline CDR1 reads ENHRY; CDR2 reads SYGVKD. Trimming removed 5 bases from V and 3 bases from J, with 11 bases in between. This CDR3 comprises 13 residues. CDR3 loop: CAISQQRIYEQYF. CDR3 nucleotide sequence: TGTGCCATCAGTCAACAGCGGATCTACGAGCAGTACTTC.

V gene TRBV9 combines with J gene TRBJ2-3; a weak D match, TRBD2 (6 bases). Trimming stripped 0 bases from V and 0 bases from J, with 8 bases between. CDR1 is SGDLS, CDR2 YYNGEE, per germline. The CDR3 is 15 residues long. The CDR3 DNA reads TGTGCCAGCAGCGTAGAGGGGACTAGCACAGATACGCAGTATTTT. Translated, it gives CASSVEGTSTDTQYF.

J is TRBJ2-1 and V is TRBV5-4, with unresolved D. Germline CDR1 reads SGHNT; CDR2 reads YYREEE (reference sequence). This CDR3 is built from 15 residues. V shed 1 base and J shed 6 bases, with 14 bases lying between them. Written as DNA, the CDR3 is TGTGCCAGCAGCTTGTATGGGGAAATCGGCAATGAGCAGTTCTTC. Translation gives CASSLYGEIGNEQFF.

This clone appeared a single time. The gene calls are TRBV14 and TRBJ1-1, with D possibly matching TRBD1 (5 bases). Germline assignment: CDR1 SGHDN and CDR2 FVKESK. The CDR3 sequence is 13 residues long. Trimming removed 8 bases at V and 0 bases at J, with 10 bases between. This CDR3 is CASRRTLNTEAFF. The CDR3, as DNA: TGTGCCAGCCGGAGGACATTGAACACTGAAGCTTTCTTT. Looking up the rest from reference TRBV14 and TRBJ1-1 gives the full variable domain: EAGVTQFPSHSVIEKGQTVTLRCDPISGHDNLYWYRRVMGKEIKFLLHFVKESKQDESGMPNNRFLAERTGGTYSTLKVQPAELEDSGVYFCASRRTLNTEAFFGQGTRLTVV.

The chain is built from TRBV6-4 and TRBJ1-3; TRBD1 might be the D (5 bases). This CDR3 is built from 18 residues. Germline-derived CDR1 and CDR2 are MRHNA and SNTAGT. Trimming took 2 bases from V and 2 from J, leaving 19 bases between them. CDR3 coding DNA: TGTGCCAGCAGTGACCCATACCCCGGCAGGGAGGCTGGAAACACCATATATTTT. Its translation is CASSDPYPGREAGNTIYF.

J is TRBJ1-3 and V is TRBV6-6; D is undetermined. The V end lost 11 bases, the J end lost 7 bases, and 12 bases lay between the germline ends. The CDR3 is made up of 11 amino acids. CDR1 and CDR2 from the germline V gene are MNHNY and SVGAGI (reference sequence). The CDR3 region has the DNA TGTGCCTCATACAGCCGCAACACCATATATTTT. Its translation: CASYSRNTIYF.

The rearrangement joins TRBV6-6 to TRBJ1-2; D may be TRBD1 (6 bases). This CDR3 contains 13 residues. Germline CDR1 and CDR2: MNHNY and SVGAGI (reference sequence). The V end was cut by 6 bases, the J end by 7 bases, with 15 bases between. The CDR3 loop reads CASREQGTVGYTF. In DNA form, the CDR3 reads TGTGCCAGCAGGGAACAGGGTACGGTTGGCTACACCTTC.

The chain employs TRBV7-9 and TRBJ2-6, with 10 bases lining up with TRBD1. The germline gives CDR1 SEHNR, CDR2 FQNEAQ (reference sequence). Trimming cost V 5 bases and J 0 bases; bases outside gene matches: 7. The CDR3 runs 18 residues. CDR3 sequence: CASSAGTGADSGANVLTF. DNA for the CDR3: TGTGCCAGCAGCGCAGGGACAGGGGCGGACTCTGGGGCCAACGTCCTGACTTTC.

V gene TRBV5-4 combines with J gene TRBJ2-4, with 9 bases that match TRBD2. This CDR3 contains 17 residues. Per germline, CDR1 SGHNT and CDR2 YYREEE (reference sequence). After removal of 0 bases from V and 2 bases from J, the junction contained 6 bases not matched to a gene. The CDR3 is CASSLVYAGGPKNIQYF. Here the CDR3 DNA reads TGTGCCAGCAGCTTGGTGTACGCGGGGGGGCCCAAAAACATTCAGTACTTC.

The chain carries TRBV4-1 and TRBJ1-5; D is undetermined. This CDR3 contains 18 residues. Germline V gives CDR1 MGHRA, CDR2 YSYEKL. The V gene lost 3 bases and the J gene lost 0 bases, with 18 bases spanning the gap. CDR3 nucleotide sequence: TGCGCCAGCAGCCACCCCGCGGGGTTAGGCTATAGCAATCAGCCCCAGCATTTT. Translating it yields CASSHPAGLGYSNQPQHF.

The CDR3 DNA reads as TGCGCCAGCAGCCCGGACAGGGGGCTTACGAACACCGGGGAGCTGTTTTTT. Translation gives CASSPDRGLTNTGELFF. The chain couples TRBV4-1 to TRBJ2-2; 11 bases agree with TRBD1. This CDR3 region has 17 residues. CDR1 is MGHRA and CDR2 is YSYEKL in the germline V gene. Unmatched junction bases numbered 4, after V lost 4 bases and J lost 0 bases.

The chain has TRBV5-5 and TRBJ1-6; 7 positions match TRBD1. Per the germline V gene, CDR1 is SGHKS and CDR2 is YYEKEE (reference sequence). The CDR3 extends over 15 amino acids. V gave up 4 bases and J gave up 6 bases; unmatched junction bases: 7. The CDR3 DNA sequence: TGTGCCAGCAGCGTGGAGGGGACAGCTAATTCACCCCTCCACTTT. It yields the protein CASSVEGTANSPLHF. The whole variable domain, remainder taken from reference TRBV5-5 and TRBJ1-6, is DAGVTQSPTHLIKTRGQQVTLRCSPISGHKSVSWYQQVLGQGPQFIFQYYEKEERGRGNFPDRFSARQFPNYSSELNVNALLLGDSALYLCASSVEGTANSPLHFGNGTRLTVT.

V is TRBV19 and J is TRBJ1-5; D gene uncertain. V shed 7 bases and J shed 3 bases, with 31 bases lying between them. The CDR3 consists of 20 residues. Germline values: CDR1 LNHDA, CDR2 SQIVND (reference sequence). The CDR3 reads CASNPPPELGRYGINQPQHF. The CDR3 DNA follows: TGTGCCAGTAACCCGCCCCCCGAATTGGGGAGATATGGGATCAATCAGCCCCAGCATTTT.

The V call is TRBV7-2, the J call TRBJ2-1, with no clear D. The CDR3 consists of 15 residues. The V end was cut by 1 base, the J end by 0 bases, with 7 bases between. Germline V gene lookup returns CDR1 SGHTA and CDR2 FQGNSA. In nucleotides, the CDR3 is TGTGCCAGCAGCTTAGAGGCTAGCTCCTACAATGAGCAGTTCTTC. It translates to CASSLEASSYNEQFF.

V and J are TRBV7-3 and TRBJ1-6; 8 nucleotides align to TRBD1. Germline CDR1 SGHTA, CDR2 FQGTGA. J gave up 10 bases and V 2 bases, and 7 bases lay outside the gene matches. The CDR3 covers 15 residues. DNA of the CDR3: TGTGCCAGCAGCTTAGCGCCAGGGGGCGAGTCACCCCTCCACTTT. This gives the protein CASSLAPGGESPLHF.